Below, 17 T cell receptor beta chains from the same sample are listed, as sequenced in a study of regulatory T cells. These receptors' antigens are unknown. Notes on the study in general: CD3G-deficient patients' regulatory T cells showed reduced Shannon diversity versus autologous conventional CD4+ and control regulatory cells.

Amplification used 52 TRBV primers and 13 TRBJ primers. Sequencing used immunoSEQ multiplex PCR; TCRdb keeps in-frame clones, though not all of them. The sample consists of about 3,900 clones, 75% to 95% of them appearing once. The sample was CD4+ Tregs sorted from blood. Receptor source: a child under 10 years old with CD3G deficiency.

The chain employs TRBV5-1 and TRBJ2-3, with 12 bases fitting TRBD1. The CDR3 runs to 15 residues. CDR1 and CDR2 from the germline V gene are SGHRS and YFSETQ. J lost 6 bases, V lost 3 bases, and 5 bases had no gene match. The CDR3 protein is CASSSRDRGLDTQYF. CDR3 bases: TGCGCCAGCAGCTCGCGGGACAGGGGGCTGGATACGCAGTATTTT. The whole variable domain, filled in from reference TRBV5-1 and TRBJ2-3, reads KAGVTQTPRYLIKTRGQQVTLSCSPISGHRSVSWYQQTPGQGLQFLFEYFSETQRNKGNFPGRFSGRQFSNSRSEMNVSTLELGDSALYLCASSSRDRGLDTQYFGPGTRLTVL.

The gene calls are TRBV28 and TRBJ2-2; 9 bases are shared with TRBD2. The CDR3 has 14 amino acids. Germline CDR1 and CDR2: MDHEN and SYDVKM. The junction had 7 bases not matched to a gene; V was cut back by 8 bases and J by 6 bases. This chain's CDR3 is CASCGGRAAGELFF. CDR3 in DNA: TGTGCCAGCTGCGGCGGGAGGGCTGCCGGGGAGCTGTTTTTT.

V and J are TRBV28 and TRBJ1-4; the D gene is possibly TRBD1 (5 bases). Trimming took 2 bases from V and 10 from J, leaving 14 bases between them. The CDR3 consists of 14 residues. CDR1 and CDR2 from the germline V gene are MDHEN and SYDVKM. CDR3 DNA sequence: TGTGCCAGCAGTTTAAGGCAGGGTCTGGGAAAACTGTTTTTT. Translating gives CASSLRQGLGKLFF. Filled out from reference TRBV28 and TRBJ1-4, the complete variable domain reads DVKVTQSSRYLVKRTGEKVFLECVQDMDHENMFWYRQDPGLGLRLIYFSYDVKMKEKGDIPEGYSVSREKKERFSLILESASTNQTSMYLCASSLRQGLGKLFFGSGTQLSVL.

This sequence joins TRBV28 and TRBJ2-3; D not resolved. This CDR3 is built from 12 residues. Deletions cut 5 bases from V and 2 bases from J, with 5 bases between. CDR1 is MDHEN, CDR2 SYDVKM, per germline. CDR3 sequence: CASSTSTDTQYF. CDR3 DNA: TGTGCCAGCAGTACTTCCACAGATACGCAGTATTTT.

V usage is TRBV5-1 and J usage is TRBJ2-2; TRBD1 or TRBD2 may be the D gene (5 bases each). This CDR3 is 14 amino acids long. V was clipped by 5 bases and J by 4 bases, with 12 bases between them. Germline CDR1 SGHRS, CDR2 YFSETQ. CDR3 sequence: CASSGTELTGELFF. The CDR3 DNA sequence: TGCGCCAGCAGTGGGACGGAACTCACCGGGGAGCTGTTTTTT.

CDR3 bases: TGTGCCAGCAGCCCTGGATCATCGACTAGCGGGAGTTGGGGGCACTACGAGCAGTACTTC. Protein product: CASSPGSSTSGSWGHYEQYF. The chain is built from TRBV4-2 and TRBJ2-7, with 12 bases identical to TRBD2. The trim removed 4 bases at V and 3 bases at J, leaving 19 bases unmatched. In germline, CDR1 is LGHNA, CDR2 YNFKEQ. The CDR3 has 20 amino acids.

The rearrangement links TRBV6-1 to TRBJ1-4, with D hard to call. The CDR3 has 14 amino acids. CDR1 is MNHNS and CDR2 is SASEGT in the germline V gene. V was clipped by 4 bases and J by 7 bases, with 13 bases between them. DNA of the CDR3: TGTGCCAGCAGTGTCCGGGGTTGGAGTGAAAAACTGTTTTTT. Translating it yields CASSVRGWSEKLFF.

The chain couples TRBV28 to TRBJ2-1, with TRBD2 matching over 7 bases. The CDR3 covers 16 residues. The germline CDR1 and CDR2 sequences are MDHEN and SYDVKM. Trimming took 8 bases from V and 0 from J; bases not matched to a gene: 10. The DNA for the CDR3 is TGTGCCAGCGGGTCTAGCGGTGCGAGCTCCTACAATGAGCAGTTCTTC. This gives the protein CASGSSGASSYNEQFF.

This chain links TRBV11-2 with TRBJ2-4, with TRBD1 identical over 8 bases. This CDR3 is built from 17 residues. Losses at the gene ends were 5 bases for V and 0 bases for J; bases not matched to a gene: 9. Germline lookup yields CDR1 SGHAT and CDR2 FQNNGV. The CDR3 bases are TGTGCCAGCAGCGCAACCAGGGGGCACATAGCCAAAAACATTCAGTACTTC. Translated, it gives CASSATRGHIAKNIQYF.

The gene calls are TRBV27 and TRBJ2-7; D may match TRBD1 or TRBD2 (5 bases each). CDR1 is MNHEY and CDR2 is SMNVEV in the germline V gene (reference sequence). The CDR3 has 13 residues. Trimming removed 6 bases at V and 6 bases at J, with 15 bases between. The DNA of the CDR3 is TGTGCCAGCAGGCCACTTATGGGGGTCGAGCAGTACTTC. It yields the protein CASRPLMGVEQYF.

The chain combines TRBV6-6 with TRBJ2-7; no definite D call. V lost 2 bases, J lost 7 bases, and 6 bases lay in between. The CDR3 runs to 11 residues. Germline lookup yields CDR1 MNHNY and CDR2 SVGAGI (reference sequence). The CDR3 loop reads CASSYGFEQYF. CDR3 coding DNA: TGTGCCAGCAGTTACGGGTTTGAGCAGTACTTC.

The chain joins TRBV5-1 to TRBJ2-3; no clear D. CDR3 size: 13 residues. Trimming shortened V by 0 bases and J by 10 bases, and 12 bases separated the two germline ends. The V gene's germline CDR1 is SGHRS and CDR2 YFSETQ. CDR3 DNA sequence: TGCGCCAGCAGCTTGGCGGACGTTTCCCCGCAGTATTTT. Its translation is CASSLADVSPQYF. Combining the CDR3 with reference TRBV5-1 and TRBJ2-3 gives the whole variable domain KAGVTQTPRYLIKTRGQQVTLSCSPISGHRSVSWYQQTPGQGLQFLFEYFSETQRNKGNFPGRFSGRQFSNSRSEMNVSTLELGDSALYLCASSLADVSPQYFGPGTRLTVL.

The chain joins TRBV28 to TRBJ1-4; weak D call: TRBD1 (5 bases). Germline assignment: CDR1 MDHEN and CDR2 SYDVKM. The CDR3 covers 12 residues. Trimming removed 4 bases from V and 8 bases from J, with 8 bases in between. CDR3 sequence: CASSSTGEKLFF. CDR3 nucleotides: TGTGCCAGCAGTTCTACAGGCGAAAAACTGTTTTTT. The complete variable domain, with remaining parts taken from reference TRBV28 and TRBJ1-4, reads DVKVTQSSRYLVKRTGEKVFLECVQDMDHENMFWYRQDPGLGLRLIYFSYDVKMKEKGDIPEGYSVSREKKERFSLILESASTNQTSMYLCASSSTGEKLFFGSGTQLSVL.

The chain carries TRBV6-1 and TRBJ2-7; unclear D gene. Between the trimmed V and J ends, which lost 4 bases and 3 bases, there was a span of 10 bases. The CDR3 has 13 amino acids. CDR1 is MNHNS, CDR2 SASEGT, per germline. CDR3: CASSALPGYEQYF. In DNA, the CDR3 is TGTGCCAGCAGTGCCTTGCCGGGCTACGAGCAGTACTTC.

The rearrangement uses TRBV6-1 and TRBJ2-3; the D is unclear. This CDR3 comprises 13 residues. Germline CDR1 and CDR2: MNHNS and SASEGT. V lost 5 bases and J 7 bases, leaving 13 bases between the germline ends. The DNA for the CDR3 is TGTGCCAGCAGTCCGGCCCCAGGTTATACGCAGTATTTT. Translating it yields CASSPAPGYTQYF.

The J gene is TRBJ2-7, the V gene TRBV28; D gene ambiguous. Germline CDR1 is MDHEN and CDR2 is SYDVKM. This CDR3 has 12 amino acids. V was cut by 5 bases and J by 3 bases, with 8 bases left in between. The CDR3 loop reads CASSPSGYEQYF. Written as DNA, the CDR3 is TGTGCCAGCAGTCCATCGGGCTACGAGCAGTACTTC.

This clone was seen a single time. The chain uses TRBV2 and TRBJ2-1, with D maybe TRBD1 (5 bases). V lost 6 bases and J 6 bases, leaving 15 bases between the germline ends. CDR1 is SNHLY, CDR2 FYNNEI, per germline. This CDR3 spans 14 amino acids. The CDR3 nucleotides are TGTGCCAGCAGCTGTGGCAGGGATCGCAATGAGCAGTTCTTC. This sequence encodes CASSCGRDRNEQFF.